This T cell receptor (beta chain) was recovered during a study of CD8+ T cells in alopecia areata. Germline V lookup: CDR1 SGHRS, CDR2 YFSETQ. Trimming removed 2 bases from V and 11 bases from J, with 10 bases in between. The CDR3 has 11 amino acids. Reverse transcribed after extraction, RNA yielded cDNA as the sequencing template. Method: immunoSEQ multiplex PCR; TCRdb's copy keeps in-frame clones and lacks some. There are around 86,000 clones in the sample; about three quarters occur only once, and roughly 17% lies in the top ten. The treatment denotes: oral pan-JAK inhibitor, 5-10 mg twice daily. The sequenced sample was CD8+ T cells sorted from blood, obtained between weeks 43 and 45, from a patient treated with tofacitinib. J is TRBJ1-2 and V is TRBV5-1; no firm D call. The TCR sequence derives from a human donor with alopecia areata. The CDR3 loop is CASSFGQYYTF. CDR3 in DNA: TGCGCCAGCAGCTTCGGTCAGTATTACACCTTC.